These 25 T cell receptor beta chains share one sample of origin, sequenced in a study of blood T cell repertoires in COVID-19. Sequencing was performed with immunoSEQ multiplex PCR; in TCRdb, only in-frame clones are kept and a portion is missing. The sample holds about 110,000 clones; just over 85% are singletons and the top ten take 0.75% to 0.9%. The sequencing sample was made of peripheral blood. These receptors came from a woman between 45 and 60 years old with active or convalescent COVID-19.

V and J are TRBV27 and TRBJ2-3, with 12 bases that match TRBD2. Trimming at V came to 4 bases and at J to 6 bases, leaving 8 bases not matched to a gene. This CDR3 region has 16 residues. Germline-derived CDR1 and CDR2 are MNHEY and SMNVEV (reference sequence). The CDR3 bases are TGTGCCAGCAGTTCTCTACTAGCGGGAGGAGTCGATACGCAGTATTTT. Its translation is CASSSLLAGGVDTQYF.

CDR3 coding DNA: TGCGCCAGCAGCCTCAGCAGCACGGGGAGTGGGGAGCAGTATTTT. Translated, it gives CASSLSSTGSGEQYF. This chain connects TRBV5-1 to TRBJ2-3, with a weak D call TRBD2 (5 bases). Germline CDR1 SGHRS, CDR2 YFSETQ. CDR3 size: 15 residues. With 4 bases removed from V and 11 bases from J, the gap between germline ends came to 23 bases.

This clone has a handful of counts. The V and J genes are TRBV7-6 and TRBJ2-1; 11 bases are shared with TRBD2. The CDR3 sequence is 16 residues long. Looked up from germline, CDR1 is SGHVS and CDR2 is FNYEAQ. V gave up 2 bases and J gave up 7 bases; unmatched junction bases: 7. The CDR3 DNA reads TGTGCCAGCAGCTTAATTACTAGCGGGAGTGGGAATGAGCAGTTCTTC. This translates into CASSLITSGSGNEQFF.

In its sample, this clone was seen once. DNA of the CDR3: TGTGCCACCAGTGATTTGAGCAGCACAGATACGCAGTATTTT. It specifies CATSDLSSTDTQYF. This chain uses TRBV24-1 with TRBJ2-3; D is unclear. V lost 0 bases and J lost 0, with 3 bases in between. Germline V lookup: CDR1 KGHDR, CDR2 SFDVKD. CDR3 length equals 14 residues.

This chain joins TRBV5-5 and TRBJ1-1, with D unresolved. Between the trimmed V and J ends, which lost 0 bases and 1 base, there was a span of 10 bases. CDR1 and CDR2 from the germline V gene are SGHKS and YYEKEE (reference sequence). There are 15 residues in the CDR3. As DNA, the CDR3 is TGTGCCAGCAGCTTGGAGGACTTCGGGAACACTGAAGCTTTCTTT. This sequence encodes CASSLEDFGNTEAFF.

This chain uses TRBV27 with TRBJ2-7; a weak D match, TRBD2 (6 bases). CDR1 and CDR2 (germline): MNHEY, SMNVEV (reference sequence). The CDR3 covers 15 residues. The V end was cut by 3 bases, the J end by 1 base, with 13 bases between. This CDR3 reads CASSLSGLTSYEQYF. In DNA form, the CDR3 reads TGTGCCAGCAGTTTGAGCGGGTTGACGTCCTACGAGCAGTACTTC.

The DNA for the CDR3 is TGTGCCAGCAGGCGGAGCGGCGGCGAAAAACTGTTTTTT. Amino acids: CASRRSGGEKLFF. The chain recombines TRBV28 with TRBJ1-4; D gene ambiguous. The length of the CDR3 is 13 residues. From germline, CDR1 is MDHEN and CDR2 SYDVKM. Trimming took off 6 bases at V and 8 bases at J, with 13 bases between the two ends.

This clone was detected only a few times. This rearrangement joins TRBV15 to TRBJ2-3; 8 bases line up with TRBD1. The J segment lost 6 bases and the V segment lost 8 bases, leaving 4 bases of the junction unmatched. Germline CDR1 is LNHNV and CDR2 is YYDKDF (reference sequence). The CDR3 spans 12 residues. DNA for the CDR3: TGTGCCACCTCTGGACAGGGCGATACGCAGTATTTT. This translates into CATSGQGDTQYF. Variable domain in full (rest from reference TRBV15 and TRBJ2-3): DAMVIQNPRYQVTQFGKPVTLSCSQTLNHNVMYWYQQKSSQAPKLLFHYYDKDFNNEADTPDNFQSRRPNTSFCFLDIRSPGLGDTAMYLCATSGQGDTQYFGPGTRLTVL.

V is TRBV11-2 and J is TRBJ2-1; TRBD2 aligns across 7 bases. V lost 5 bases to trimming and J lost 8 bases; unmatched junction nucleotides: 15. This CDR3 has 16 amino acids. Germline CDR1 SGHAT, CDR2 FQNNGV. The CDR3 loop reads CASSPLFERDTDEQFF. DNA for the CDR3: TGTGCCAGCAGCCCACTCTTCGAGCGGGATACGGATGAGCAGTTCTTC.

This clone appeared once. The V call is TRBV27, the J call TRBJ2-3; TRBD2 is a possible D gene (5 bases). Trimming stripped 2 bases from V and 2 bases from J, with 8 bases between. Germline CDR1 and CDR2: MNHEY and SMNVEV (reference sequence). The CDR3 has 14 amino acids. DNA for the CDR3: TGTGCCAGCAGTTTACGGGGAACCACAGATACGCAGTATTTT. Translation gives CASSLRGTTDTQYF.

V usage is TRBV5-8 and J usage is TRBJ2-3; the D gene is possibly TRBD1 (6 bases). Looked up from germline, CDR1 is SGHTS and CDR2 is YDEGEE. V gave up 4 bases and J gave up 0 bases, with 15 bases separating them. The CDR3 runs 16 residues. The CDR3: CASSPGGRGSTDTQYF. The CDR3 DNA is TGTGCCAGCAGCCCCGGCGGCAGGGGTAGCACAGATACGCAGTATTTT. The whole variable domain, remainder taken from reference TRBV5-8 and TRBJ2-3, is EAGVTQSPTHLIKTRGQQATLRCSPISGHTSVYWYQQALGLGLQFLLWYDEGEERNRGNFPPRFSGRQFPNYSSELNVNALELEDSALYLCASSPGGRGSTDTQYFGPGTRLTVL.

The count of this clone is one. The rearrangement uses TRBV7-9 and TRBJ2-5; D not certain. Germline CDR1 SEHNR, CDR2 FQNEAQ (reference sequence). CDR3 length: 12 amino acids. V was pared by 6 bases and J by 5 bases, with 10 bases between. The CDR3 nucleotides are TGTGCCAGCAGTTCCGGTCGGGAGACCCAGTACTTC. It yields the protein CASSSGRETQYF.

The chain recombines TRBV28 with TRBJ2-1, with TRBD2 identical over 10 bases. The CDR3 length is 15 residues. Per the germline V gene, CDR1 is MDHEN and CDR2 is SYDVKM. Germline trimming cut 6 bases from V and 5 bases from J; bases unmatched to any gene: 7. The CDR3 is CASRPASGSHNEQFF. CDR3 nucleotides: TGTGCCAGCAGACCCGCTAGCGGGAGCCACAATGAGCAGTTCTTC.

This clone came up a few times. The chain recombines TRBV11-2 with TRBJ1-4; D not certain. Trimming pared 5 bases from V and 8 bases from J, leaving 18 bases between. CDR1 is SGHAT, CDR2 FQNNGV, per germline. This CDR3 contains 15 residues. CDR3 coding DNA: TGTGCCAGCAGCCCAGGACTCACCACGAACGAAAAACTGTTTTTT. Translated, it gives CASSPGLTTNEKLFF.

The J gene is TRBJ2-3, the V gene TRBV4-3; D call uncertain. V was pared by 0 bases and J by 6 bases, with 10 bases between. Germline CDR1 is LGHNA and CDR2 is YSLEER. CDR3 size: 14 residues. Written as DNA, the CDR3 is TGCGCCAGCAGCCAAGATGAGGAATCCGATACGCAGTATTTT. Translated, it gives CASSQDEESDTQYF.

In this sample, this clone turned up a few times. The J gene is TRBJ2-7, the V gene TRBV6-1; 10 bases fit TRBD2. After removal of 4 bases from V and 0 bases from J, the junction contained 6 bases not matched to a gene. Germline V gives CDR1 MNHNS, CDR2 SASEGT. This CDR3 comprises 16 residues. The CDR3 reads CASSAGLALSSYEQYF. DNA for the CDR3: TGTGCCAGCAGTGCGGGACTAGCGCTAAGCTCCTACGAGCAGTACTTC.

The CDR3 is CASSERWGGRFNEQFF. CDR3 bases: TGTGCCAGCAGTGAACGTTGGGGCGGGAGGTTCAATGAGCAGTTCTTC. The chain uses TRBV6-1 and TRBJ2-1; 8 bases are a match to TRBD2. Looked up from germline, CDR1 is MNHNS and CDR2 is SASEGT. The V segment lost 2 bases and the J segment 6 bases; nucleotides outside the gene matches: 9. The CDR3 covers 16 residues.

The rearrangement uses TRBV4-1 and TRBJ2-2; 9 bases are a match to TRBD2. The CDR3 totals 17 residues. Unmatched junction bases numbered 9, after V lost 1 base and J lost 6 bases. Looked up from germline, CDR1 is MGHRA and CDR2 is YSYEKL. The CDR3: CASSQGLVAGVPGELFF. DNA of the CDR3: TGCGCCAGCAGCCAAGGATTGGTAGCGGGAGTGCCCGGGGAGCTGTTTTTT.

V usage is TRBV28 and J usage is TRBJ1-2, with 7 bases aligning to TRBD1. The CDR3 runs to 15 residues. V dropped 6 bases and J dropped 4; count of bases not matched to a gene: 11. Germline CDR1 reads MDHEN; CDR2 reads SYDVKM. As DNA, the CDR3 is TGTGCCAGCAGGGTACCAAACAGGGGACCCTATGGCTACACCTTC. Amino acids: CASRVPNRGPYGYTF.

This chain links TRBV7-9 with TRBJ2-3; possible D gene TRBD2, 6 bases. The CDR3 totals 14 residues. Germline V gene data show CDR1 as SEHNR and CDR2 as FQNEAQ (reference sequence). V was clipped by 8 bases and J by 2 bases, with 14 bases between them. This chain's CDR3 is CASGIAEITDTQYF. The CDR3 nucleotides read TGTGCCAGCGGGATAGCGGAAATCACAGATACGCAGTATTTT. Using reference TRBV7-9 and TRBJ2-3 for the parts outside the CDR3, the full variable domain is DTGVSQNPRHKITKRGQNVTFRCDPISEHNRLYWYRQTLGQGPEFLTYFQNEAQLEKSRLLSDRFSAERPKGSFSTLEIQRTEQGDSAMYLCASGIAEITDTQYFGPGTRLTVL.

This sequence joins TRBV5-1 and TRBJ1-1; no clear D gene. V lost 4 bases to trimming and J lost 5 bases, with 9 bases between them. There are 12 residues in the CDR3. Germline V gene sequence: CDR1 SGHRS, CDR2 YFSETQ. This CDR3 reads CASSQVGTEAFF. The CDR3 DNA reads TGCGCCAGCAGCCAGGTGGGTACTGAAGCTTTCTTT.

The V gene is TRBV20-1, the J gene TRBJ2-5; 8 bases agree with TRBD2. The CDR3 totals 13 residues. Germline V gene lookup returns CDR1 DFQATT and CDR2 SNEGSKA (reference sequence). Trimming at V came to 3 bases and at J to 1 base, leaving 1 base not matched to a gene. CDR3 protein: CSASGLAQETQYF. CDR3 nucleotides: TGCAGTGCTAGTGGACTAGCCCAAGAGACCCAGTACTTC.

The chain is built from TRBV15 and TRBJ2-5; D possibly corresponds to TRBD1 (6 bases). Germline V gene lookup returns CDR1 LNHNV and CDR2 YYDKDF (reference sequence). The CDR3 runs to 13 residues. The V end was cut by 7 bases, the J end by 3 bases, with 12 bases between. In DNA form, the CDR3 reads TGTGCCACCAACGTCGGACAGAAAGAGACCCAGTACTTC. Translated, it gives CATNVGQKETQYF.

The V gene is TRBV9, the J gene TRBJ2-1; TRBD1 matches at 9 bases. CDR1 and CDR2 from the germline V gene are SGDLS and YYNGEE. The CDR3 is 16 amino acids. Trimming removed 3 bases from V and 3 bases from J; junction bases left unmatched: 7. CDR3 sequence (DNA): TGTGCCAGCAGCGCCCGGGGACAGGGCCGCTACAATGAGCAGTTCTTC. Protein: CASSARGQGRYNEQFF.

This clone has a single count. The genes are TRBV11-3 and TRBJ2-2; TRBD2 might be the D (5 bases). V dropped 5 bases and J dropped 8 bases, with 6 bases sitting between them. This CDR3 is built from 11 residues. Germline loops: CDR1 SGHNT, CDR2 YENEEA. In DNA form, the CDR3 reads TGTGCCAGCAGCCCGGGGGGGGAGCTGTTTTTT. It encodes CASSPGGELFF. Using reference TRBV11-3 and TRBJ2-2 for the parts outside the CDR3, the full variable domain is EAGVVQSPRYKIIEKKQPVAFWCNPISGHNTLYWYLQNLGQGPELLIRYENEEAVDDSQLPKDRFSAERLKGVDSTLKIQPAELGDSAVYLCASSPGGELFFGEGSRLTVL.